Given below is one T cell receptor (beta chain) in context. The data stem from a study of blood T cell repertoires in COVID-19. The trim removed 4 bases at V and 6 bases at J, leaving 11 bases unmatched. CDR3 length: 16 residues. CDR1 is SGHDN, CDR2 FVKESK, per germline. The assay was immunoSEQ multiplex PCR, and TCRdb's table has in-frame clones only and misses some. The table lists around 160,000 clones, around 81% of them singletons, with 11% in the top ten. The sequenced material came from peripheral blood. This receptor was identified in a man in his fifties or sixties with active or convalescent COVID-19. The chain links TRBV14 to TRBJ2-3, with 9 bases lining up with TRBD2. Here the CDR3 reads CASSPLAGLGGDTQYF. DNA for the CDR3: TGTGCCAGCAGCCCTCTAGCGGGACTTGGTGGGGATACGCAGTATTTT.